The next 20 T cell receptor beta chains were all read from a single sample in a study of identical twins. TCRdb itself ran the 5' RACE reads through MiXCR, one entry per CDR3 protein. The sample holds 1,800,000 or so distinct CDR3 sequences, roughly 35% seen once. Sequencing was done on a sample of cord blood. The receptors stem from a newborn girl in good health.

The V gene is TRBV4-2, the J gene TRBJ1-5; D is possibly TRBD1 (6 bases). The germline CDR1 and CDR2 sequences are LGHNA and YNFKEQ. The CDR3 length is 17 residues. Trimming stripped 4 bases from V and 1 base from J, with 17 bases between. The CDR3 DNA is TGTGCCAGCAGCCGGCAAAGAAACAGGGAAAGCAATCAGCCCCAGCATTTT. This translates into CASSRQRNRESNQPQHF.

This clonotype was detected only a few times. V and J are TRBV14 and TRBJ2-1; D ambiguous. CDR3 size: 14 residues. From germline, CDR1 is SGHDN and CDR2 FVKESK. Trimming took off 0 bases at V and 10 bases at J, with 13 bases between the two ends. The CDR3 DNA reads as TGTGCCAGCAGCCAAGAAGACTGGCAAGAGGAGCAGTTCTTC. Its protein product is CASSQEDWQEEQFF.

The chain uses TRBV27 and TRBJ2-1; the D gene is possibly TRBD2 (6 bases). Trimming left V 5 bases short and J 8 bases short, with 13 bases between. The CDR3 sequence is 13 residues long. Germline V gene sequence: CDR1 MNHEY, CDR2 SMNVEV (reference sequence). The CDR3 DNA sequence: TGTGCCAGCAGTATCGGGGGTAACCATGAGCAGTTCTTC. Its protein product is CASSIGGNHEQFF.

The V call is TRBV19, the J call TRBJ2-1; no clear D. Trimming stripped 4 bases from V and 5 bases from J, with 9 bases between. Germline V lookup: CDR1 LNHDA, CDR2 SQIVND (reference sequence). The CDR3 is 13 amino acids. The CDR3: CASSTGFDNEQFF. Here the CDR3 DNA reads TGTGCCAGTAGTACGGGCTTTGACAATGAGCAGTTCTTC. The variable domain in full, with the rest retrieved from reference TRBV19 and TRBJ2-1, is DGGITQSPKYLFRKEGQNVTLSCEQNLNHDAMYWYRQDPGQGLRLIYYSQIVNDFQKGDIAEGYSVSREKKESFPLTVTSAQKNPTAFYLCASSTGFDNEQFFGPGTRLTVL.

This clonotype appeared a single time. V gene TRBV15 combines with J gene TRBJ2-5; D is ambiguous. The better agreement between TRBJ2-7 and the DNA end casts doubt on the J call. The CDR3 covers 15 residues. Germline V gene sequence: CDR1 LNHNV, CDR2 YYDKDF (reference sequence). Here the CDR3 DNA reads TGTGCCACCAGCAGGGGATTTGGTATCTCCTACGAGCAGTACTTC. Protein product: CATSRGFGISYEQYF.

The chain links TRBV28 to TRBJ1-2, with 10 nucleotides matching TRBD1. V lost 7 bases and J lost 5; bases outside the gene matches: 7. Germline V gene sequence: CDR1 MDHEN, CDR2 SYDVKM. The CDR3 length is 14 residues. The CDR3 region is CASKRRDRGYGYTF. The CDR3 region has the DNA TGTGCCAGCAAGAGAAGGGACAGGGGTTATGGCTACACCTTC.

The rearrangement uses TRBV5-6 and TRBJ2-5; D is undetermined. Germline assignment: CDR1 SGHDT and CDR2 YYEEEE. V was pared by 1 base and J by 5 bases, with 18 bases between. The CDR3 extends over 16 amino acids. This CDR3 is CASSLYRTYLGETQYF. In DNA, the CDR3 is TGTGCCAGCAGCTTGTACCGCACTTATTTAGGGGAGACCCAGTACTTC.

This clonotype was counted a few times. V gene TRBV10-3 combines with J gene TRBJ2-1; D is ambiguous. From germline, CDR1 is ENHRY and CDR2 SYGVKD. The CDR3 is 11 residues long. The ends were cut back, 6 bases at V and 10 bases at J, with 10 bases in the middle. CDR3 sequence: CAIRQAYEQFF. The CDR3 nucleotides read TGTGCCATCAGGCAAGCCTACGAGCAGTTCTTC.

Worth noting for this clonotype: This sequence may be a read error, since a much larger clone differs from it by one base. The CDR3 protein is CASSSASFEQFF. For the CDR3, the DNA is TGTGCCAGCAGCTCGGCTAGTTTTGAGCAGTTCTTC. J is TRBJ2-1 and V is TRBV7-2; D is unclear. The V end lost 4 bases, the J end lost 9 bases, and 10 bases lay between the germline ends. CDR1 and CDR2 from the germline V gene are SGHTA and FQGNSA. CDR3 length: 12 residues.

This clonotype was detected only a few times. This chain connects TRBV6-6 to TRBJ2-7; tentative D call: TRBD2 (6 bases). From germline, CDR1 is MNHNY and CDR2 SVGAGI (reference sequence). This CDR3 contains 13 residues. V lost 5 bases and J lost 6, with 14 bases in between. CDR3 amino acids: CASSNPLTSEQYF. As DNA, the CDR3 is TGTGCCAGCAGTAACCCCTTGACTAGCGAGCAGTACTTC.

Only a few counts were recorded for this clonotype. The chain carries TRBV20-1 and TRBJ2-1; D gene ambiguous. The CDR3 runs to 16 residues. The ends were cut back, 1 base at V and 8 bases at J, with 21 bases in the middle. Germline V gene data show CDR1 as DFQATT and CDR2 as SNEGSKA (reference sequence). The CDR3, as DNA: TGCAGTGCTAGAGTCGTGTTTCGGATCTCGGGCTATGAGCAGTTCTTC. Encoded protein: CSARVVFRISGYEQFF.

This rearrangement joins TRBV10-3 to TRBJ2-3; TRBD2 aligns across 14 bases. V trimming: 4 bases; J trimming: 1 base; junction bases outside the gene matches: 7. Germline assignment: CDR1 ENHRY and CDR2 SYGVKD. The CDR3 consists of 18 residues. The CDR3 DNA reads TGTGCCATCAGTGCGGGACTAGCGGGAGCAGGGGGCACAGATACGCAGTATTTT. Residues: CAISAGLAGAGGTDTQYF.

This clonotype was observed a few times. J is TRBJ1-4 and V is TRBV6-1, with TRBD1 identical over 9 bases. The V and J ends lost 4 bases and 4 bases, in that order; junction bases with no gene match: 4. Germline-derived CDR1 and CDR2 are MNHNS and SASEGT. The CDR3 spans 15 residues. DNA of the CDR3: TGTGCCAGCAGTGGGACAGGGGCCGGTAATGAAAAACTGTTTTTT. It translates to CASSGTGAGNEKLFF.

As DNA, the CDR3 is TGTGCCAGCAGCTTCGCGTCGCCCGGGACAAACTCAATGGAGACCCAGTTCTTC. Translating it yields CASSFASPGTNSMETQFF. The rearrangement uses TRBV7-2 and TRBJ2-5, with a possible D match to TRBD1 (6 bases). TRBJ2-1 explains the end of the DNA better; the J call may be wrong. Per germline, CDR1 SGHTA and CDR2 FQGNSA. This CDR3 has 18 residues.

The DNA for the CDR3 is TGCAGTGCTAGAGATGGGCGGACAGATACGCAGTATTTT. This gives the protein CSARDGRTDTQYF. The chain combines TRBV20-1 with TRBJ2-3; D remains ambiguous. V was trimmed by 0 bases and J by 3 bases, leaving 7 bases between them. Germline V gene data show CDR1 as DFQATT and CDR2 as SNEGSKA (reference sequence). This CDR3 is built from 13 residues.

The genes are TRBV5-1 and TRBJ2-1, with 15 bases identical to TRBD2. The end of the DNA aligns better with TRBJ2-7, so the J call may be wrong. Germline CDR1 reads SGHRS; CDR2 reads YFSETQ. The CDR3 runs 19 residues. CDR3: CASSLGLAGGRGSYNEQYF. As DNA, the CDR3 is TGCGCCAGCAGCTTAGGACTAGCGGGGGGGCGAGGCTCCTACAATGAGCAGTACTTC.

The chain couples TRBV11-2 to TRBJ2-3; possible D gene TRBD2, 6 bases. V lost 8 bases and J lost 5, with 20 bases in between. Germline CDR1 reads SGHAT; CDR2 reads FQNNGV. The CDR3 extends over 15 amino acids. The CDR3 reads CASAKPLGGIDTQYF. In DNA form, the CDR3 reads TGTGCCAGCGCCAAACCTCTGGGCGGGATAGATACGCAGTATTTT.

V usage is TRBV10-1 and J usage is TRBJ2-3; D may be TRBD2 (5 bases). Trimming left V 7 bases short and J 5 bases short, with 19 bases between. Germline V lookup: CDR1 WNHNN, CDR2 SYGVQD (reference sequence). CDR3 length: 15 amino acids. The chain's CDR3 is CASISKLDRGDTQYF. The CDR3 coding sequence is TGCGCCAGCATCTCTAAACTAGATCGGGGAGATACGCAGTATTTT.

The rearrangement uses TRBV20-1 and TRBJ2-5; TRBD1 matches 7 bases. The CDR3 loop spans 15 amino acids. Germline trimming cut 2 bases from V and 5 bases from J; bases unmatched to any gene: 11. Germline V gene sequence: CDR1 DFQATT, CDR2 SNEGSKA (reference sequence). The CDR3 is CSARPLTGSRETQYF. The CDR3 bases are TGCAGTGCTAGACCCTTGACAGGGAGTCGGGAGACCCAGTACTTC.

This clonotype was seen a few times. Its ends do not fully match the called genes, so a read error is possible. The chain carries TRBV27 and TRBJ1-6, with D perhaps TRBD1 (5 bases). This CDR3 region has 17 residues. Germline values: CDR1 MNHEY, CDR2 SMNVEV (reference sequence). For the CDR3, the DNA is TGTGCCAGCAGTTTCTTAGGGGCGAGCTCCTATAATTCACCGCTCCACTTT. It yields the protein CASSFLGASSYNSPLHF.